This T cell receptor (beta chain) derives from a study of cytomegalovirus exposure and HLA in healthy donors. Regarding the study as a whole: Researchers reported in a later analysis that common viral pathogens appeared linked to several top clusters.

Note on this clone: Its target is not known.

60 Vbeta and 13 Jbeta primers were used in PCR. TCRdb's copy holds only in-frame clones and misses some; the assay was immunoSEQ multiplex PCR. The sample has more than 150,000 clones, roughly 74% seen once. Looked up from germline, CDR1 is LGHNA and CDR2 is YNFKEQ. J lost 6 bases, V lost 4 bases, and 13 bases had no gene match. The CDR3 has 17 amino acids. The TCR comes from a woman aged 25 to 45 in good health and CMV-seropositive. Sequenced material: PBMCs. This chain connects TRBV4-2 to TRBJ2-2; 8 positions agree with TRBD2. CDR3 sequence: CASSRAGGEGWAGELFF. CDR3 bases: TGTGCCAGCAGCCGAGCCGGGGGGGAAGGGTGGGCCGGGGAGCTGTTTTTT.